The 7 T cell receptor beta chains below were found in one sample sequenced in a study of graft-versus-host responses after intestinal transplantation. These TCRs are of unknown antigen specificity. The method was immunoSEQ multiplex PCR; TCRdb's version includes in-frame clones alone and lacks a portion of them. Of roughly 120,000 clones listed, approximately 96% were seen once; the top ten hold more than 3%. The sample in question was unstimulated CD8+ T cells sorted from spleen or lymph node cells, obtained before intestinal transplant. Receptors originate from a human donor who received an intestinal transplant.

This rearrangement joins TRBV28 to TRBJ2-7; 7 bases agree with TRBD1. Unmatched junction bases numbered 14, after V lost 8 bases and J lost 7 bases. The CDR3 runs to 14 residues. Germline V gene lookup returns CDR1 MDHEN and CDR2 SYDVKM. For the CDR3, the DNA is TGTGCCAGCCGCAGGGGGATAGGTCCCCTAGAGCAGTACTTC. Amino acid sequence: CASRRGIGPLEQYF.

This chain uses TRBV4-1 with TRBJ2-1, with TRBD2 identical over 10 bases. CDR3 length: 17 residues. V lost 3 bases, J lost 4 bases, and 9 bases stayed unmatched. Per germline, CDR1 MGHRA and CDR2 YSYEKL. CDR3 residues: CASSHAPGLAVYNEQFF. As DNA, the CDR3 is TGCGCCAGCAGCCACGCCCCCGGACTAGCGGTTTACAATGAGCAGTTCTTC.

The V gene is TRBV11-2, the J gene TRBJ1-5; unclear D gene. CDR3 length: 12 residues. Per germline, CDR1 SGHAT and CDR2 FQNNGV. The V end lost 4 bases, the J end lost 7 bases, and 8 bases lay between the germline ends. CDR3 DNA: TGTGCCAGCAGCTCTGGAATACAGCCCCAGCATTTT. This encodes CASSSGIQPQHF.

The CDR3 DNA is TGTGCCAGCAGCTTAGGAGAGGGACGGCATTATTATAGCAATCAGCCCCAGCATTTT. Translating gives CASSLGEGRHYYSNQPQHF. The V and J genes are TRBV7-2 and TRBJ1-5; D perhaps matches TRBD1 (5 bases). The CDR3 is 19 amino acids. The ends were cut back, 1 base at V and 0 bases at J, with 19 bases in the middle. CDR1 is SGHTA and CDR2 is FQGNSA in the germline V gene.

The chain has TRBV27 and TRBJ2-1; D gene unclear. The germline V gene encodes CDR1 MNHEY and CDR2 SMNVEV (reference sequence). Trimming cost V 2 bases and J 6 bases, with 14 bases left between them. CDR3 length: 15 residues. The CDR3 DNA follows: TGTGCCAGCAGTTTACGCGGAGTTCAGAGCAATGAGCAGTTCTTC. Its translation is CASSLRGVQSNEQFF.

The chain combines TRBV7-9 with TRBJ2-3; no clear D. The V gene's germline CDR1 is SEHNR and CDR2 FQNEAQ (reference sequence). The V end was cut by 4 bases, the J end by 3 bases, with 8 bases between. The CDR3 is 13 amino acids. The CDR3 DNA sequence: TGTGCCAGCAGCTCCCTTAGTACAGATACGCAGTATTTT. It is translated as CASSSLSTDTQYF.

The chain has TRBV9 and TRBJ2-6; D remains unclear. This CDR3 comprises 17 residues. Germline CDR1 SGDLS, CDR2 YYNGEE. V lost 0 bases, J lost 0 bases, and 10 bases lay in between. In DNA form, the CDR3 reads TGTGCCAGCAGCGTAGTGAATAATATCTCTGGGGCCAACGTCCTGACTTTC. Its translation: CASSVVNNISGANVLTF.